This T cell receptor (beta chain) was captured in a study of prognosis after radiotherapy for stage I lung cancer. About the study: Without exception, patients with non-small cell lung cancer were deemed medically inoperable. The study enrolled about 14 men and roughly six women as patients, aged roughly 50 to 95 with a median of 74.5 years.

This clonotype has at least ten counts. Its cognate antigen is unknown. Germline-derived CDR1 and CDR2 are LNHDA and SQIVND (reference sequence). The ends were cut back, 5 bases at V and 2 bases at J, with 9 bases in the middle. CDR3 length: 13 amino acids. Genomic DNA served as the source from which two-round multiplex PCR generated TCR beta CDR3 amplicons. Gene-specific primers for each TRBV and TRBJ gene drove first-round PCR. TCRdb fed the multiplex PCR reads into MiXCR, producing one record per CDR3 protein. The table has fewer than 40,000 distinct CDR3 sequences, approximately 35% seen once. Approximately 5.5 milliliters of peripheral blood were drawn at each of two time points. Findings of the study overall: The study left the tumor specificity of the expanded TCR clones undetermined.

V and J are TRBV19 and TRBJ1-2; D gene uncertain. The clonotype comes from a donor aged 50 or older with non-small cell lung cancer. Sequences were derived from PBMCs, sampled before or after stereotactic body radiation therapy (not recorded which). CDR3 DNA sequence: TGTGCCAGTAGTCCCCAGGCCAACTATGGCTACACCTTC. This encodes CASSPQANYGYTF.